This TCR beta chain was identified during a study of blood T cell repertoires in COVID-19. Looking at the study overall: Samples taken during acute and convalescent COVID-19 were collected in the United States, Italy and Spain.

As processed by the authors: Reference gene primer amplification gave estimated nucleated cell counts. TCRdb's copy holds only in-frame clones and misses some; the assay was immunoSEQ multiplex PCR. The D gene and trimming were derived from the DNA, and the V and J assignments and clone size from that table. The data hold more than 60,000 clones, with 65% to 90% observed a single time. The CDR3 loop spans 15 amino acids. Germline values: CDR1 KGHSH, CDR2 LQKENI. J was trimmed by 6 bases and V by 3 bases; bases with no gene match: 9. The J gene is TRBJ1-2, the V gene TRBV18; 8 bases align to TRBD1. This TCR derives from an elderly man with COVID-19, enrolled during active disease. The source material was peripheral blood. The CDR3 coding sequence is TGTGCCAGCTCACCGACAGGGGTGGAGGGAGATGGCTACACCTTC. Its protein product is CASSPTGVEGDGYTF.